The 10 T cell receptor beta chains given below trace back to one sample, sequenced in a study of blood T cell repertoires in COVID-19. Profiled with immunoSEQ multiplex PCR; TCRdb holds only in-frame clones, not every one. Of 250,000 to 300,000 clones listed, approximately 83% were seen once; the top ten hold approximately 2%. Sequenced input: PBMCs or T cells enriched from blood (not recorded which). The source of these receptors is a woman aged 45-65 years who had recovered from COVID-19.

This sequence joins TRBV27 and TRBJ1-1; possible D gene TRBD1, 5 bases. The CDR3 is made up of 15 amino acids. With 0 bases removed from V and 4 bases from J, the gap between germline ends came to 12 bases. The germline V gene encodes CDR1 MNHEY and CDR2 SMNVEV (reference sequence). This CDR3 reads CASSLSQGRPTEAFF. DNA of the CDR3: TGTGCCAGCAGTTTATCTCAGGGAAGGCCCACTGAAGCTTTCTTT.

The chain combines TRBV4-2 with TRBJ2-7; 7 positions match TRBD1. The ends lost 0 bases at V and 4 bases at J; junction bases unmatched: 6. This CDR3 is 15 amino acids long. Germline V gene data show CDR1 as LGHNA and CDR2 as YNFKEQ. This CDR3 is CASSQETGLTYEQYF. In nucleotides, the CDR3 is TGTGCCAGCAGCCAAGAGACAGGGCTTACTTACGAGCAGTACTTC.

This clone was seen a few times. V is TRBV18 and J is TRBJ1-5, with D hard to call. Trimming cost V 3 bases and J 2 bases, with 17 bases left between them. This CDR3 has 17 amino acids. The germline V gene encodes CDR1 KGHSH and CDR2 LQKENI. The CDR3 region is CASSPFSLQMGNQPQHF. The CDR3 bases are TGTGCCAGCTCACCGTTTTCCCTCCAGATGGGCAATCAGCCCCAGCATTTT.

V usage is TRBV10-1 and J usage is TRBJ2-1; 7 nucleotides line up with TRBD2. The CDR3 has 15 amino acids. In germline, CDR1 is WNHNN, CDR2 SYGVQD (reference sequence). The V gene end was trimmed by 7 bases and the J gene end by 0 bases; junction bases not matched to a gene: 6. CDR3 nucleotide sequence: TGCGCCAGCACCAGCGGGGATAGCTCCTACAATGAGCAGTTCTTC. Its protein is CASTSGDSSYNEQFF.

CDR3 residues: CASSSRLAVNTGELFF. CDR3 coding DNA: TGTGCCAGCAGCTCGAGACTAGCGGTGAACACCGGGGAGCTGTTTTTT. The rearrangement joins TRBV7-2 to TRBJ2-2; 9 bases fit TRBD2. CDR3 length equals 16 residues. Germline assignment: CDR1 SGHTA and CDR2 FQGNSA. J lost 1 base, V lost 4 bases, and 4 bases had no gene match. The full variable domain, with the rest looked up from reference TRBV7-2 and TRBJ2-2, is GAGVSQSPSNKVTEKGKDVELRCDPISGHTALYWYRQSLGQGLEFLIYFQGNSAPDKSGLPSDRFSAERTGGSVSTLTIQRTQQEDSAVYLCASSSRLAVNTGELFFGEGSRLTVL.

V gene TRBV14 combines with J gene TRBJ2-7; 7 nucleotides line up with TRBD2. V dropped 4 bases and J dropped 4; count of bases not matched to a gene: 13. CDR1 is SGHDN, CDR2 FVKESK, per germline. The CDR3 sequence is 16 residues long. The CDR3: CASSLRLASGKYEQYF. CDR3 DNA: TGTGCCAGCAGCCTTCGTTTGGCTAGCGGAAAATACGAGCAGTACTTC.

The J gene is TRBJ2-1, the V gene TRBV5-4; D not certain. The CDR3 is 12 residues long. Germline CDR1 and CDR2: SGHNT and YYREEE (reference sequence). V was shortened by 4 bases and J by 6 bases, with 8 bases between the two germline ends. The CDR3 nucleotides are TGTGCCAGCAGCCTCGTGGCCAATGAGCAGTTCTTC. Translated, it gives CASSLVANEQFF.

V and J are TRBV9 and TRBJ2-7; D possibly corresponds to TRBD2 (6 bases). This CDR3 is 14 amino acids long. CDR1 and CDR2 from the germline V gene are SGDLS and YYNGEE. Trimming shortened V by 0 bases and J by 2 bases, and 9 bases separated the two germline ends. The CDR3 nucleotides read TGTGCCAGCAGCGTAGTAGCGGAAACCTACGAGCAGTACTTC. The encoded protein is CASSVVAETYEQYF.

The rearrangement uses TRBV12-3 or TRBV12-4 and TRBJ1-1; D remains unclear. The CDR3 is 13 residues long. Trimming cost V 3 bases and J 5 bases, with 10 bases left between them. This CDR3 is CASSFYGRTEAFF. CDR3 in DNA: TGTGCCAGCAGTTTTTACGGGAGGACTGAAGCTTTCTTT.

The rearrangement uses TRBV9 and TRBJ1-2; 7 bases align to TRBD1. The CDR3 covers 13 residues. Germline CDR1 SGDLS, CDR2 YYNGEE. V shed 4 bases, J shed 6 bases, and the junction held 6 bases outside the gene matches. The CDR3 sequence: CASSPTGSNGYTF. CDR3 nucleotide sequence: TGTGCCAGCAGCCCGACAGGGAGTAATGGCTACACCTTC.